Shown below are 7 T cell receptor beta chains from a single sample sequenced in a study of OX40 agonist ivuxolimab in advanced cancers. TCRdb's copy holds only in-frame clones and misses some; the assay was immunoSEQ multiplex PCR. The sample contains approximately 99,000 clones, approximately 90% of which appear only once. The sequencing used CD4+ or CD8+ T cells sorted from blood, collected in a trial of the OX40 agonist ivuxolimab. The receptors derive from an adult with an advanced solid tumor such as melanoma, head and neck, liver or kidney cancer.

The chain has TRBV5-1 and TRBJ1-1; D not resolved. CDR1 and CDR2 (germline): SGHRS, YFSETQ. Trimming removed 0 bases from V and 0 bases from J, with 12 bases in between. This CDR3 comprises 16 residues. CDR3 sequence (DNA): TGCGCCAGCAGCTTGGGGCAGGTGGGGATGAACACTGAAGCTTTCTTT. Its translation is CASSLGQVGMNTEAFF.

The rearrangement joins TRBV7-9 to TRBJ2-3; D unresolved. Germline V gives CDR1 SEHNR, CDR2 FQNEAQ (reference sequence). The ends were cut back, 1 base at V and 6 bases at J, with 11 bases in the middle. The CDR3 consists of 14 residues. The DNA for the CDR3 is TGTGCCAGCAGCTTAGGTCAAAGGGTGGATACGCAGTATTTT. The encoded protein is CASSLGQRVDTQYF.

This clone is a singleton in its sample. V gene TRBV5-4 combines with J gene TRBJ2-1; a weak D match, TRBD2 (6 bases). Germline CDR1 SGHNT, CDR2 YYREEE (reference sequence). The CDR3 consists of 17 residues. Trimming removed 0 bases at V and 0 bases at J, with 13 bases between. CDR3 amino acids: CASSLGSSGSSYNEQFF. The CDR3 coding sequence is TGTGCCAGCAGCTTGGGGAGTAGCGGATCCTCCTACAATGAGCAGTTCTTC.

The chain is built from TRBV7-3 and TRBJ2-2; D is ambiguous. The CDR3 has 12 residues. Germline assignment: CDR1 SGHTA and CDR2 FQGTGA. Between the trimmed V and J ends, which lost 3 bases and 4 bases, there was a span of 3 bases. The chain's CDR3 is CASSFGTGELFF. The CDR3 DNA is TGTGCCAGCAGCTTTGGCACCGGGGAGCTGTTTTTT.

The chain carries TRBV5-1 and TRBJ2-7; TRBD1 agrees at 7 bases. The junction had 8 bases not matched to a gene; V was cut back by 3 bases and J by 2 bases. The CDR3 runs to 15 residues. Germline V gives CDR1 SGHRS, CDR2 YFSETQ. Written as DNA, the CDR3 is TGCGCCAGCAGCTCCAATCCCGGGACAGCCTACGAGCAGTACTTC. This sequence encodes CASSSNPGTAYEQYF.

This chain joins TRBV5-3 and TRBJ2-5, with 10 bases matching TRBD2. TRBV5-3 is given ORF status, its function remaining uncertain. V was clipped by 3 bases and J by 5 bases; unmatched bases: 16. The CDR3 contains 18 residues. In nucleotides, the CDR3 is TGTGCCAGAAGCTGGCCCAACCTTCAGCGGGGGGGTTGGGAGACCCAGTACTTC. It codes for CARSWPNLQRGGWETQYF.

This clone occurred once. This chain uses TRBV10-3 with TRBJ1-1, with D unclear. CDR1 ENHRY and CDR2 SYGVKD come from the germline V gene. The V gene lost 6 bases and the J gene lost 1 base, with 12 bases spanning the gap. The CDR3 covers 14 residues. The CDR3 region is CAISLRQPNTEAFF. The CDR3 DNA reads TGTGCCATCAGCCTACGGCAGCCGAACACTGAAGCTTTCTTT.